What follows are 27 T cell receptor beta chains derived from one specimen sequenced in a study of graft-versus-host responses after intestinal transplantation. Which antigens these TCRs recognize remains unknown. The data were produced by immunoSEQ multiplex PCR, yet TCRdb's version contains in-frame clones alone and is incomplete. The table shows 100,000 or so clones, with under 95% occurring only once. This specimen consisted of unstimulated CD8+ T cells sorted from spleen or lymph node cells, obtained before intestinal transplant. The receptors were sampled from a human donor who received an intestinal transplant.

CDR3 bases: TGCGCCAGCAGCCAAGATTTCCCCCAACTTCACTACGAGCAGTACTTC. Translated, it gives CASSQDFPQLHYEQYF. J is TRBJ2-7 and V is TRBV4-3, with D unresolved. The V gene lost 0 bases and the J gene lost 3 bases, with 15 bases spanning the gap. Looked up from germline, CDR1 is LGHNA and CDR2 is YSLEER. This CDR3 contains 16 residues.

The table lists this clone with a few counts. The V and J genes are TRBV14 and TRBJ1-1; TRBD1 matches at 8 bases. The CDR3 is 15 amino acids. The V gene end was trimmed by 6 bases and the J gene end by 4 bases; junction bases not matched to a gene: 10. The germline V gene has CDR1 SGHDN and CDR2 FVKESK. The CDR3 bases are TGTGCCAGCAGTCATAACACAGGGGGTCTCACTGAAGCTTTCTTT. Its translation: CASSHNTGGLTEAFF.

J is TRBJ1-2 and V is TRBV27; D is unresolved. Between the trimmed V and J ends, which lost 0 bases and 8 bases, there was a span of 10 bases. This CDR3 contains 13 residues. Germline CDR1 reads MNHEY; CDR2 reads SMNVEV (reference sequence). In nucleotides, the CDR3 is TGTGCCAGCAGTTTATCGAGGGCTGAGGGCTACACCTTC. This encodes CASSLSRAEGYTF.

The V gene is TRBV4-3, the J gene TRBJ2-3, with D perhaps TRBD1 (6 bases). The V gene lost 1 base and the J gene lost 4 bases, with 18 bases spanning the gap. Germline V gene sequence: CDR1 LGHNA, CDR2 YSLEER. This CDR3 has 17 amino acids. The CDR3 coding sequence is TGCGCCAGCAGCCAAGTTTTCGGGCAGGGGTTCTCAGATACGCAGTATTTT. Residues: CASSQVFGQGFSDTQYF.

The chain combines TRBV29-1 with TRBJ1-1, with D possibly being TRBD1 (5 bases). V lost 3 bases and J lost 9, with 11 bases in between. The CDR3 consists of 11 residues. CDR1 and CDR2 from the germline V gene are SQVTM and ANQGSEA. In DNA, the CDR3 is TGCAGCGTTGATGTCCAGGGAAAAGCTTTCTTT. Its protein is CSVDVQGKAFF. The whole variable domain, remainder taken from reference TRBV29-1 and TRBJ1-1, is SAVISQKPSRDICQRGTSLTIQCQVDSQVTMMFWYRQQPGQSLTLIATANQGSEATYESGFVIDKFPISRPNLTFSTLTVSNMSPEDSSIYLCSVDVQGKAFFGQGTRLTVV.

J is TRBJ2-3 and V is TRBV7-6; the match to TRBD2 covers 10 bases. The CDR3 is 17 residues long. The J segment lost 2 bases and the V segment lost 5 bases, leaving 10 bases of the junction unmatched. Per the germline V gene, CDR1 is SGHVS and CDR2 is FNYEAQ. The CDR3 spells CASSPTFGLADTDTQYF. The CDR3 coding sequence is TGTGCCAGCAGCCCGACCTTCGGACTAGCGGACACAGATACGCAGTATTTT.

This chain connects TRBV4-2 to TRBJ2-7, with a possible D match to TRBD1 (7 bases). CDR1 and CDR2 (germline): LGHNA, YNFKEQ. This CDR3 is built from 15 residues. The V end lost 0 bases, the J end lost 2 bases, and 11 bases lay between the germline ends. DNA of the CDR3: TGTGCCAGCAGCCAAGATCAGGGGGGAACCTACGAGCAGTACTTC. Its translation: CASSQDQGGTYEQYF.

The J gene is TRBJ2-1, the V gene TRBV4-3; D remains unclear. Trimming left V 0 bases short and J 4 bases short, with 10 bases between. The CDR3 consists of 15 residues. Germline V lookup: CDR1 LGHNA, CDR2 YSLEER. CDR3 DNA sequence: TGCGCCAGCAGCCAAGAGAAGCTACCTTACAATGAGCAGTTCTTC. The encoded protein is CASSQEKLPYNEQFF.

V is TRBV4-1 and J is TRBJ2-1, with 11 bases fitting TRBD2. This CDR3 has 15 residues. Germline CDR1 and CDR2: MGHRA and YSYEKL. J gave up 9 bases and V 1 base, and 5 bases lay outside the gene matches. The CDR3 reads CASSQVAGGPSEQFF. Here the CDR3 DNA reads TGCGCCAGCAGCCAAGTAGCGGGGGGGCCAAGTGAGCAGTTCTTC.

The chain combines TRBV6-4 with TRBJ1-3, with D possibly matching TRBD1 (5 bases). Trimming left V 8 bases short and J 2 bases short, with 13 bases between. The CDR3 loop spans 14 amino acids. The germline gives CDR1 MRHNA, CDR2 SNTAGT. CDR3 region: CASGIRAAGNTIYF. The CDR3 DNA sequence: TGTGCCAGCGGGATCAGGGCGGCTGGAAACACCATATATTTT.

This rearrangement joins TRBV12-2 to TRBJ1-1; TRBD1 is the table's D call and was not checked against the DNA. TRBV12-2 is a known pseudogene. This CDR3 spans 16 amino acids. The CDR3 coding sequence is TGTGCAAGTCGCTTACAGGGGGCTAAAAGGGACACTGAAGCTTTCTTT. It codes for CASRLQGAKRDTEAFF.

V and J are TRBV6-5 and TRBJ2-7; tentatively, D is TRBD1 (6 bases). Germline V gene lookup returns CDR1 MNHEY and CDR2 SVGAGI. The CDR3 consists of 15 residues. Trimming cost V 2 bases and J 0 bases, with 11 bases left between them. The CDR3 is CASSYGGHGSYEQYF. The CDR3 DNA reads TGTGCCAGCAGTTACGGGGGACATGGCTCCTACGAGCAGTACTTC.

The gene calls are TRBV27 and TRBJ1-1; 9 bases match TRBD1. This CDR3 is built from 16 residues. The V gene end was trimmed by 5 bases and the J gene end by 0 bases; junction bases not matched to a gene: 7. Germline assignment: CDR1 MNHEY and CDR2 SMNVEV (reference sequence). For the CDR3, the DNA is TGTGCCAGCAGTACACCTAGACAGGGGGTGAACACTGAAGCTTTCTTT. It translates to CASSTPRQGVNTEAFF.

The gene calls are TRBV9 and TRBJ2-7; TRBD1 agrees at 7 bases. The CDR3 spans 15 residues. The V gene's germline CDR1 is SGDLS and CDR2 YYNGEE. Germline trimming cut 0 bases from V and 3 bases from J; bases unmatched to any gene: 6. The DNA of the CDR3 is TGTGCCAGCAGCGTAGGAGGGGACAGTATCTACGAGCAGTACTTC. It encodes CASSVGGDSIYEQYF.

The gene calls are TRBV15 and TRBJ2-7; D remains ambiguous. Germline V gene sequence: CDR1 LNHNV, CDR2 YYDKDF (reference sequence). The CDR3 spans 13 residues. Trimming pared 3 bases from V and 4 bases from J, leaving 10 bases between. The CDR3 reads CATSSPLGYEQYF. In DNA, the CDR3 is TGTGCCACCAGCAGTCCCCTCGGGTACGAGCAGTACTTC.

This clone was recorded once. V usage is TRBV11-3 and J usage is TRBJ2-3; unclear D gene. Per germline, CDR1 SGHNT and CDR2 YENEEA. The CDR3 covers 14 residues. V lost 3 bases to trimming and J lost 1 base, with 8 bases between them. The CDR3 region has the DNA TGTGCCAGCAGCTTGAACAGCCGCACAGATACGCAGTATTTT. Its protein is CASSLNSRTDTQYF.

This rearrangement joins TRBV9 to TRBJ2-3, with a tentative D call TRBD2 (6 bases). The V gene's germline CDR1 is SGDLS and CDR2 YYNGEE. CDR3 length equals 15 residues. V was trimmed by 0 bases and J by 6 bases, leaving 14 bases between them. Here the CDR3 DNA reads TGTGCCAGCAGCGTAGCAGGGACCCGGGGGGATACGCAGTATTTT. Protein product: CASSVAGTRGDTQYF.

The rearrangement uses TRBV4-1 and TRBJ1-2; D is undetermined. In germline, CDR1 is MGHRA, CDR2 YSYEKL. V was pared by 0 bases and J by 4 bases, with 9 bases between. The CDR3 consists of 14 residues. The DNA for the CDR3 is TGCGCCAGCAGCCAAGATCACAACCCCTATGGCTACACCTTC. Protein product: CASSQDHNPYGYTF.

The chain joins TRBV10-2 to TRBJ2-3; 13 bases align to TRBD2. J gave up 2 bases and V 3 bases, and 5 bases lay outside the gene matches. From germline, CDR1 is WSHSY and CDR2 SAAADI. CDR3 length equals 17 residues. CDR3 residues: CASSEHGLAGDTDTQYF. For the CDR3, the DNA is TGCGCCAGCAGTGAACACGGACTAGCGGGGGACACAGATACGCAGTATTTT.

The J gene is TRBJ2-7, the V gene TRBV7-9, with 8 positions matching TRBD1. Losses at the gene ends were 1 base for V and 4 bases for J; bases not matched to a gene: 6. CDR1 is SEHNR and CDR2 is FQNEAQ in the germline V gene (reference sequence). CDR3 length: 15 amino acids. The CDR3 loop is CASSLGQGAAYEQYF. The CDR3 coding sequence is TGTGCCAGCAGCTTAGGGCAGGGGGCGGCGTACGAGCAGTACTTC.

This chain joins TRBV11-2 and TRBJ2-5; 11 bases are shared with TRBD1. The V gene end was trimmed by 6 bases and the J gene end by 3 bases; junction bases not matched to a gene: 3. The CDR3 covers 14 residues. The V gene's germline CDR1 is SGHAT and CDR2 FQNNGV. For the CDR3, the DNA is TGTGCCAGCAGTCCGGGACAGGGGGAAGAGACCCAGTACTTC. Its protein product is CASSPGQGEETQYF.

The rearrangement uses TRBV13 and TRBJ1-2, with 8 bases aligning to TRBD1. There are 15 residues in the CDR3. Germline V CDR1 and CDR2: PRHDT, FYEKMQ (reference sequence). With 7 bases clipped from V and 0 bases from J, the junction kept 7 bases outside the gene matches. The CDR3 reads CASTMDREANYGYTF. The CDR3 DNA reads TGTGCCAGCACCATGGACAGGGAAGCTAACTATGGCTACACCTTC. The full variable domain, in which reference TRBV13 and TRBJ1-2 provide the parts outside the CDR3, is AAGVIQSPRHLIKEKRETATLKCYPIPRHDTVYWYQQGPGQDPQFLISFYEKMQSDKGSIPDRFSAQQFSDYHSELNMSSLELGDSALYFCASTMDREANYGYTFGSGTRLTVV.

The V and J genes are TRBV10-1 and TRBJ2-4; D not certain. This CDR3 has 16 residues. Germline V CDR1 and CDR2: WNHNN, SYGVQD (reference sequence). The ends were cut back, 7 bases at V and 0 bases at J, with 16 bases in the middle. The CDR3 loop reads CASIFTSGIAKNIQYF. CDR3 coding DNA: TGCGCCAGCATTTTTACATCGGGTATAGCCAAAAACATTCAGTACTTC.

The chain has TRBV14 and TRBJ2-1; TRBD2 matches at 8 bases. There are 16 residues in the CDR3. Trimming at V came to 0 bases and at J to 6 bases, leaving 7 bases not matched to a gene. Germline CDR1 and CDR2: SGHDN and FVKESK. CDR3 sequence (DNA): TGTGCCAGCAGCCAAGATACTAGCGGTTCATTCAATGAGCAGTTCTTC. It codes for CASSQDTSGSFNEQFF.

The CDR3 sequence: CASGLVPAGGSTDTQYF. CDR3 sequence (DNA): TGTGCTAGTGGTTTGGTACCAGCGGGGGGATCCACAGATACGCAGTATTTT. The gene calls are TRBV12-5 and TRBJ2-3, with TRBD2 identical over 9 bases. This CDR3 contains 17 residues. V lost 0 bases and J lost 2; bases outside the gene matches: 6. The germline V gene encodes CDR1 LGHNT and CDR2 FRNRAP.

The chain uses TRBV14 and TRBJ2-2; 7 bases match TRBD2. The junction had 5 bases not matched to a gene; V was cut back by 4 bases and J by 3 bases. Per the germline V gene, CDR1 is SGHDN and CDR2 is FVKESK. The CDR3 contains 15 residues. The CDR3 here is CASSPPGLYTGELFF. DNA of the CDR3: TGTGCCAGCAGCCCTCCGGGACTATACACCGGGGAGCTGTTTTTT.

The chain links TRBV4-3 to TRBJ1-2, with 7 bases aligning to TRBD1. The V gene end was trimmed by 0 bases and the J gene end by 4 bases; junction bases not matched to a gene: 5. The CDR3 contains 15 residues. Germline V lookup: CDR1 LGHNA, CDR2 YSLEER. The DNA for the CDR3 is TGCGCCAGCAGCCAAGAAACAGGGGTTGGCTATGGCTACACCTTC. Residues: CASSQETGVGYGYTF.